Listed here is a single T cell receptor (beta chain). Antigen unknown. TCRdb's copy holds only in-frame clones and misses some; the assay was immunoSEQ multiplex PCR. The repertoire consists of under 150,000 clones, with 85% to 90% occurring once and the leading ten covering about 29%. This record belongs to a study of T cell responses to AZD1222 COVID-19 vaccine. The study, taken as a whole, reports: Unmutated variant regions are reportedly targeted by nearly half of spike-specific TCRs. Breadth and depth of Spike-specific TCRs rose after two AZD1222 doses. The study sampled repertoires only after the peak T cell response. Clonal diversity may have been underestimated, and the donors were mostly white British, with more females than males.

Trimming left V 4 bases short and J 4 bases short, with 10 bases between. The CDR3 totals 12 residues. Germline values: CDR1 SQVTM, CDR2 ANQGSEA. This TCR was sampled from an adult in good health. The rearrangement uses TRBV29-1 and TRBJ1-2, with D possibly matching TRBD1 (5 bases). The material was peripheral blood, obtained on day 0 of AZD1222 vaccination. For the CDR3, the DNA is TGCAGCGTTGGGGACCTCAGCTATGGCTACACCTTC. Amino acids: CSVGDLSYGYTF. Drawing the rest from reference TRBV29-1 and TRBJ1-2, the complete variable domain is SAVISQKPSRDICQRGTSLTIQCQVDSQVTMMFWYRQQPGQSLTLIATANQGSEATYESGFVIDKFPISRPNLTFSTLTVSNMSPEDSSIYLCSVGDLSYGYTFGSGTRLTVV.